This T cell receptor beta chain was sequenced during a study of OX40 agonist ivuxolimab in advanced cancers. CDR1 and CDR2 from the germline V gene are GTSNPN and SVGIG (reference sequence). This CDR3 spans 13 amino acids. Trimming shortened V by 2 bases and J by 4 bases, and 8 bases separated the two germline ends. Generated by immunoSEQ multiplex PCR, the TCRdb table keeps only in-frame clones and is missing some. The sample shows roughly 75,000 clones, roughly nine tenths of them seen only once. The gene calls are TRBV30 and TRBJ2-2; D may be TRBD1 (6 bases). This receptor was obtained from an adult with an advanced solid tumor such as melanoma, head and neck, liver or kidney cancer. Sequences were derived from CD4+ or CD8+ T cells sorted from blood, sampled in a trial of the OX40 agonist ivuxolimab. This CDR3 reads CAWSLGGTGELFF. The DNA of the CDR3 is TGTGCCTGGAGTTTAGGGGGCACCGGGGAGCTGTTTTTT. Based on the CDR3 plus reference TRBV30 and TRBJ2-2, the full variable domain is SQTIHQWPATLVQPVGSPLSLECTVEGTSNPNLYWYRQAAGRGLQLLFYSVGIGQISSEVPQNLSASRPQDRQFILSSKKLLLSDSGFYLCAWSLGGTGELFFGEGSRLTVL.